Listed below are T cell receptor beta chains from one sample, sequenced in a study of blood T cells in healthy people across ages. One entry per CDR3 protein, called by TCRdb with MiXCR from the 5' RACE reads. The table shows approximately 760,000 distinct CDR3 sequences, with 20% to 25% occurring only once. The sample also formed part of further work on T cells of mothers and their children.

The source material was blood. The source of these receptors is a boy between 5 and 17 years old in good health. Each CDR3 is given with its conserved first and last residue. The D gene is left open where the match is weak. Expanded clones get a size class; other rows say once, few or many, or leave the size out.

-	TRBV14	-	TRBJ2-1	13	TGTGCCAGCAGCCAGCAGGGACACCCTGACCAGTTCTTC	CASSQQGHPDQFF
few	TRBV28	-	TRBJ2-1	16	TGTGCCAGCAGTTTGGTTCGCTACGGAAGCTACAATGAGCAGTTCTTC	CASSLVRYGSYNEQFF
many	TRBV5-1	-	TRBJ2-5	14	TGCGCCAGCAGCTTGGTAGGGGATCAAGAGACCCAGTACTTC	CASSLVGDQETQYF
-	TRBV3-1	-	TRBJ1-1	14	TGTGCCAGCAGCCAAGAGCAGGGAGGTGCTGAAGCTTTCTTT	CASSQEQGGAEAFF
few	TRBV12-5	-	TRBJ2-7	13	TGTGCTAGTGGTTTTTCGGCCTACTACGAGCAGTACTTC	CASGFSAYYEQYF
few	TRBV15	TRBD2	TRBJ2-5	16	TGTGCCACCAGCAGAAGTACTAGCGGAGGCCAAGAGACCCAGTACTTC	CATSRSTSGGQETQYF
few	TRBV2	TRBD2	TRBJ2-1	14	TGTGCCAGCAGGAAGGGACTAGCCCTCGATGAGCAGTTCTTC	CASRKGLALDEQFF
few	TRBV6-2/TRBV6-3	-	TRBJ2-2	12	TGTGCCGGCAGTTTGGTTGCCGGGGAGCTGTTTTTT	CAGSLVAGELFF
few	TRBV12-5	TRBD1	TRBJ1-1	16	TGTGCTAGTGGTTCAACAGGGGGAAGCTGGGACACTGAAGCTTTCTTT	CASGSTGGSWDTEAFF
few	TRBV6-5	-	TRBJ2-1	13	TGTGCCAGCAGTTACCCACTTAGCGATGAGCAGTTCTTC	CASSYPLSDEQFF
-	TRBV10-3	-	TRBJ2-5	18	TGTGCCATCAGTGAGCCACCTACGAGGAACAACCTTCAAGAGACCCAGTACTTC	CAISEPPTRNNLQETQYF
few	TRBV3-1	TRBD2	TRBJ2-5	14	TGTGCCAGCAGCCGGACTAGCGGGAGTGGGACCCAGTACTTC	CASSRTSGSGTQYF
few	TRBV16	TRBD1	TRBJ1-1	14	TGTGCCAGCAGCCAGCCGACAGGGTTTTTTGAAGCTTTCTTT	CASSQPTGFFEAFF
-	TRBV10-2	TRBD2	TRBJ2-7	15	TGCGCCAGCAGGGGAGAGCGGGAGGGCCCTTACGAGCAGTACTTC	CASRGEREGPYEQYF
-	TRBV19	-	TRBJ1-4	15	TGTGCCAGTAGTTCCTACAGTGCAACTAATGAAAAACTGTTTTTT	CASSSYSATNEKLFF
-	TRBV27	-	TRBJ2-3	14	TGTGCCAGCAGTCCCTTAGAGGCGGTAGATACGCAGTATTTT	CASSPLEAVDTQYF
few	TRBV3-1	-	TRBJ2-5	18	TGTGCCAGCAGCCAAGATAGAGTTGGACTCCTGTACCAAGAGACCCAGTACTTC	CASSQDRVGLLYQETQYF
once	TRBV3-1	-	TRBJ2-7	13	TGTGCCAGCAGCCAAGGTTCCTCTCTCGAGCAGTACTTC	CASSQGSSLEQYF
-	TRBV11-2	-	TRBJ2-1	14	TGTGCCAGCAGCTTAGAGTCGGCCGAAAATGAGCAGTTCTTC	CASSLESAENEQFF
-	TRBV9	-	TRBJ2-3	15	TGTGCCAGCAGCGCACCGGGCCCTAGAACAGATACGCAGTATTTT	CASSAPGPRTDTQYF
-	TRBV15	TRBD2	TRBJ2-5	16	TGTGCCACCAGTGCCGGAACTAGCGGGAGGGCAGAGACCCAGTACTTC	CATSAGTSGRAETQYF
-	TRBV5-1	-	TRBJ2-2	15	TGCGCCAGCAGCTTGGAGACGGCAAGTACCGGGGAGCTGTTTTTT	CASSLETASTGELFF